These T cell receptor beta chains were read from a single sample in a study of blood T cell repertoires in COVID-19. TCRdb keeps only in-frame clones here, not all; method: immunoSEQ multiplex PCR. This table has around 300,000 clones, 75% to 90% appearing once. The sample was PBMCs or T cells enriched from blood (not recorded which). The receptors stem from a man under 40 who had recovered from COVID-19. Each CDR3 is given with its conserved first and last residue. A D gene is named only where the DNA matches it firmly. The size of a clone is reported for some rows only, either as once, few or many, or as a class for expanded clones.

TRBD1,.,TRBJ2-5,TRBV2,CATQGPRGETQYF
.,once,TRBJ2-7,TRBV7-2,CASSFMTYEQYF
TRBD2,.,TRBJ2-1,TRBV19,CASTGGAGGEQFF
.,.,TRBJ1-6,TRBV27,CASSLGDGPLHF
.,.,TRBJ2-7,TRBV30,CAWSVQAPYEQYF
.,once,TRBJ1-5,TRBV2,CASSERVRLNQPQHF
.,.,TRBJ1-1,TRBV30,CAWSATGNTEAFF
TRBD2,.,TRBJ2-7,TRBV30,CAWRGLAGGTYEQYF
TRBD1,.,TRBJ2-3,TRBV11-2,CASSLRQKGTGRADTQYF
.,.,TRBJ2-2,TRBV2,CASSGRTNTGELFF
.,.,TRBJ1-1,TRBV3-1/TRBV3-2,CASSQGRMNTEAFF